The next 6 T cell receptor beta chains were all read from a single sample in a study of blood T cells in healthy people across ages. Through a sample-barcoded 5' primer and a J-beta primer mix, a second PCR was run for about 7 to 12 cycles. Using its own MiXCR run on the 5' RACE reads, TCRdb lists one record per CDR3 protein. The sample carries under 1,000,000 distinct CDR3 sequences, 30% to 45% recorded once. The sequenced sample consisted of blood. Every receptor here comes from a man between 18 and 29 years old in good health.

The V and J genes are TRBV7-2 and TRBJ2-3; TRBD2 matches at 10 bases. The germline V gene encodes CDR1 SGHTA and CDR2 FQGNSA. The CDR3 extends over 14 amino acids. The junction had 5 bases not matched to a gene; V was cut back by 0 bases and J by 11 bases. DNA of the CDR3: TGTGCCAGCAGCTTAGCGGGTAGCGGGGGGCTGCAGTATTTT. Protein: CASSLAGSGGLQYF.

Comments on this clonotype: One end of the junction does not line up with germline, which may come from a read error. The rearrangement uses TRBV20-1 and TRBJ1-5; tentative D call: TRBD1 (6 bases). The CDR3 has 15 residues. Looked up from germline, CDR1 is DFQATT and CDR2 is SNEGSKA (reference sequence). The CDR3 DNA follows: TGCAGTGTTAGAGAACACAGGGTCGGCAATCAGCCCCAGCATTTT. It translates to CSVREHRVGNQPQHF.

This chain connects TRBV10-3 to TRBJ2-1; D remains unclear. The germline V gene encodes CDR1 ENHRY and CDR2 SYGVKD. The CDR3 has 12 residues. Trimming took off 2 bases at V and 4 bases at J, with 3 bases between the two ends. CDR3 coding DNA: TGTGCCATCAGTGAGGGGTACAATGAGCAGTTCTTC. The encoded protein is CAISEGYNEQFF.

This clonotype was seen repeatedly, ten times or more. The chain couples TRBV12-3 or TRBV12-4 to TRBJ2-5, with D hard to call. The CDR3 is made up of 13 amino acids. V gave up 3 bases and J gave up 5 bases, with 10 bases separating them. This CDR3 reads CASSFFEWETQYF. CDR3 DNA: TGTGCCAGCAGTTTTTTTGAGTGGGAGACCCAGTACTTC.

Many counts were recorded for this clonotype. V gene TRBV29-1 combines with J gene TRBJ2-3; 9 positions match TRBD2. Per germline, CDR1 SQVTM and CDR2 ANQGSEA. CDR3 size: 14 residues. V was pared by 6 bases and J by 7 bases, with 11 bases of the junction left unmatched. The CDR3 DNA sequence: TGCAGCGTCGGGCGGAGCGGGGGGACGTATACGCAGTATTTT. As protein: CSVGRSGGTYTQYF.

The gene calls are TRBV27 and TRBJ1-1; D is undetermined. The CDR3 sequence is 17 residues long. V lost 2 bases to trimming and J lost 7 bases, with 23 bases between them. Per the germline V gene, CDR1 is MNHEY and CDR2 is SMNVEV (reference sequence). This CDR3 is CASSLRRALDPSSEAFF. The DNA of the CDR3 is TGTGCCAGCAGTTTAAGGCGGGCGTTGGATCCGAGCAGTGAAGCTTTCTTT.